The rows below give T cell receptor beta chains drawn from one sample of a study of blood T cell repertoires in COVID-19. TCRdb's copy holds only in-frame clones and misses some; the assay was immunoSEQ multiplex PCR. The sample shows roughly 100,000 clones, around 66% of them seen only once. The sequenced sample was peripheral blood. Every receptor here comes from a man at least 80 years old with acute or convalescent COVID-19. Both conserved end residues are part of each CDR3. Fields, in order: D gene, clone size, V gene, J gene, CDR3 DNA, CDR3 protein. D genes are given only for firm matches. Size values are once, few and many counts, or a class for expanded clones, and some rows have none.

D: -
size: once
V: TRBV5-1
J: TRBJ2-7
DNA: TGCGCCAGCAGCTTGTCCCAGGGAGGATACGAGCAGTACTTC
CDR3: CASSLSQGGYEQYF

D: -
size: -
V: TRBV12-2
J: TRBJ1-1
DNA: TGTGCAAGTCGCCTCAGGGTTAGAGGCACTGAAGCTTTCTTT
CDR3: CASRLRVRGTEAFF

D: -
size: -
V: TRBV4-3
J: TRBJ1-4
DNA: TGCGCCAGCAGCTGGTTATGGGGGGGTGATGAAAAACTGTTTTTT
CDR3: CASSWLWGGDEKLFF

D: -
size: few
V: TRBV7-8
J: TRBJ1-1
DNA: TGTGCCAGCAGCTTTGGCGGGAACACTGAAGCTTTCTTT
CDR3: CASSFGGNTEAFF

D: -
size: few
V: TRBV6-2/TRBV6-3
J: TRBJ1-4
DNA: TGTGCCAGCAGCCGACGGCGGCGTCTGACGGGTGAAAAACTGTTTTTT
CDR3: CASSRRRRLTGEKLFF

D: TRBD1
size: few
V: TRBV4-1
J: TRBJ2-4
DNA: TGCGCCAGCAGCCAGGACAGGGGGGAAGTACTAGCCAAAAACATTCAGTACTTC
CDR3: CASSQDRGEVLAKNIQYF

D: -
size: -
V: TRBV7-2
J: TRBJ2-3
DNA: TGTGCCAGCAGCTTCACAAGCGCTGATACGCAGTATTTT
CDR3: CASSFTSADTQYF

D: -
size: many
V: TRBV5-1
J: TRBJ1-2
DNA: TGCGCCAGCAGTCCCCAAGACACCGCTAACTATGGCTACACCTTC
CDR3: CASSPQDTANYGYTF

D: TRBD2
size: -
V: TRBV7-2
J: TRBJ2-7
DNA: TGTGCCAGCAGTTCATTAGCGGGGTTCGACGAGCAGTACTTC
CDR3: CASSSLAGFDEQYF

D: TRBD1
size: -
V: TRBV14
J: TRBJ1-1
DNA: TGTGCCAGCAGCCGAGCGGACAGGGGGGAGAACACTGAAGCTTTCTTT
CDR3: CASSRADRGENTEAFF

D: -
size: -
V: TRBV15
J: TRBJ2-5
DNA: TGTGCCACCAGCAGTAACCGTCGGAGCGGGGAGACCCAGTACTTC
CDR3: CATSSNRRSGETQYF

D: -
size: many
V: TRBV9
J: TRBJ2-1
DNA: TGTGCCAGCAGCCCTCACCGGACTCCAATGAATGAGCAGTTCTTC
CDR3: CASSPHRTPMNEQFF

D: TRBD2
size: few
V: TRBV3-1/TRBV3-2
J: TRBJ2-1
DNA: TGTGCCCGCTGGGGCGGGGGAGGGCTCGAAGGTGAGCAGTTCTTC
CDR3: CARWGGGGLEGEQFF

D: -
size: -
V: TRBV19
J: TRBJ2-7
DNA: TGTGCCAGTAGTCCTCCTGAGGGGGACGAGCAGTACTTC
CDR3: CASSPPEGDEQYF

D: -
size: -
V: TRBV13
J: TRBJ1-4
DNA: TGTGCCAGCAGTTCCACAGGGAGGGGGAATGAAAAACTGTTTTTT
CDR3: CASSSTGRGNEKLFF

D: -
size: -
V: TRBV27
J: TRBJ2-3
DNA: TGTGCCAGCAAGACGACATCAACAGATACGCAGTATTTT
CDR3: CASKTTSTDTQYF

D: -
size: -
V: TRBV27
J: TRBJ1-5
DNA: TGTGCCAGCAGTTTAGGGGGGGCTGGCCAGCCCCAGCATTTT
CDR3: CASSLGGAGQPQHF

D: TRBD1
size: -
V: TRBV5-5
J: TRBJ2-5
DNA: TGTGCCAGCAGCTCCGGGACAGGGAGCCGGGAGACCCAGTACTTC
CDR3: CASSSGTGSRETQYF

D: -
size: -
V: TRBV28
J: TRBJ1-1
DNA: TGTGCCAGCACCGGGGGACCGGTAGACTATGATGAAGCTTTCTTT
CDR3: CASTGGPVDYDEAFF

D: -
size: few
V: TRBV6-5
J: TRBJ1-2
DNA: TGTGCCAGCAGTTCGGGTTACAGGCACTATGGCTACACCTTC
CDR3: CASSSGYRHYGYTF

D: -
size: -
V: TRBV19
J: TRBJ1-5
DNA: TGTGCCAGTAGTATAGTCGACAGCCAACAGCCCCAGCATTTT
CDR3: CASSIVDSQQPQHF

D: TRBD2
size: few
V: TRBV5-4
J: TRBJ2-1
DNA: TGTGCCAGCAGCCCGGGGGGTTGGGACGGCAACAATGAGCAGTTCTTC
CDR3: CASSPGGWDGNNEQFF

D: TRBD2
size: -
V: TRBV7-2
J: TRBJ2-7
DNA: TGTGCCAGCAGCTTAGCAGCGGGGGTCCCCTACGAGCAGTACTTC
CDR3: CASSLAAGVPYEQYF

D: TRBD2
size: -
V: TRBV4-2
J: TRBJ2-3
DNA: TGTGCCAGCAGCCAAGAATTCGGGGCCGGGGGGACGCAGTATTTT
CDR3: CASSQEFGAGGTQYF

D: TRBD1
size: -
V: TRBV5-1
J: TRBJ1-6
DNA: TGCGCCAGCAGCCTAGATGACAGGGGTAGTGGGTCACCCCTCCACTTT
CDR3: CASSLDDRGSGSPLHF

D: -
size: few
V: TRBV18
J: TRBJ1-2
DNA: TGTGCCAGCTCAGACGGACAGAGTAACTATGGCTACACCTTC
CDR3: CASSDGQSNYGYTF

D: -
size: few
V: TRBV19
J: TRBJ1-1
DNA: TGTGCCAGTAGTATGGACAGACAGGCCGTACAAGCTTTCTTT
CDR3: CASSMDRQAVQAFF

D: TRBD1
size: -
V: TRBV11-2
J: TRBJ1-3
DNA: TGTGCCAGCAGTATCCCCTACCGGGACAGGGGGACCTCTGGAAACACCATATATTTT
CDR3: CASSIPYRDRGTSGNTIYF

D: -
size: few
V: TRBV12-3/TRBV12-4
J: TRBJ2-2
DNA: TGTGCCAGCAGTAAAGCAGGGGTAGGGGAGCTGTTTTTT
CDR3: CASSKAGVGELFF

D: -
size: few
V: TRBV3-1/TRBV3-2
J: TRBJ2-2
DNA: TGTGCCAGCAGCCAAGCAAAGAACACCGGGGAGCTGTTTTTT
CDR3: CASSQAKNTGELFF

D: -
size: -
V: TRBV24-1
J: TRBJ2-3
DNA: TGTGCCACCGGGAGGCAGCTTTTTGGCACAGATACGCAGTATTTT
CDR3: CATGRQLFGTDTQYF

D: -
size: -
V: TRBV12-3/TRBV12-4
J: TRBJ2-5
DNA: TGTGCCAGCAGTCCTTTCTTAGAGACCCAGTACTTC
CDR3: CASSPFLETQYF

D: -
size: many
V: TRBV25-1
J: TRBJ2-1
DNA: TGTGCATGTCAGGGAGGCGCCTACAATGAGCAGTTCTTC
CDR3: CACQGGAYNEQFF

D: -
size: -
V: TRBV29-1
J: TRBJ1-2
DNA: TGCAGCGTAGCCGCGTTCTCCGAAGAAAACTATGGCTACACCTTC
CDR3: CSVAAFSEENYGYTF

D: TRBD1
size: -
V: TRBV24-1
J: TRBJ2-1
DNA: TGTGCCACCAGTGATGAGGGACAGGGGGCGAACAATGAGCAGTTCTTC
CDR3: CATSDEGQGANNEQFF

D: -
size: few
V: TRBV4-1
J: TRBJ2-2
DNA: TGCGCCAGCAGCCCGGGGATCGGCACCGGGGAGCTGTTTTTT
CDR3: CASSPGIGTGELFF

D: TRBD2
size: -
V: TRBV10-2
J: TRBJ2-7
DNA: TGCGCCAGCAGTGGGCTAGCGGAGGTTAGCTCCTACGAGCAGTACTTC
CDR3: CASSGLAEVSSYEQYF

D: TRBD2
size: -
V: TRBV29-1
J: TRBJ2-1
DNA: TGCAGCGTTGAACACCTTAGCGGGGCGGGCTACAATGAGCAGTTCTTC
CDR3: CSVEHLSGAGYNEQFF

D: -
size: -
V: TRBV14
J: TRBJ2-1
DNA: TGTGCCAGCAGCCAACTGGGGCCCTCATACAATGAGCAGTTCTTC
CDR3: CASSQLGPSYNEQFF

D: TRBD1
size: -
V: TRBV6-5
J: TRBJ1-6
DNA: TGTGCCAGCAGGCGACAGGGCTCTAGGACACCCCTCCACTTT
CDR3: CASRRQGSRTPLHF

D: TRBD1
size: few
V: TRBV5-4
J: TRBJ1-6
DNA: TGTGCCAGCAGCTTGGTTCAGGGGGCCGGTGTGGGTTCCCCCCTCCACTTT
CDR3: CASSLVQGAGVGSPLHF

D: TRBD2
size: -
V: TRBV11-2
J: TRBJ2-7
DNA: TGTGCCAGCAGCTTTGGCGGGAGGGCCTACGAGCAGTACTTC
CDR3: CASSFGGRAYEQYF

D: TRBD1
size: -
V: TRBV27
J: TRBJ2-7
DNA: TGTGCCAGCAGTTCGACAGGGGAGTTGACCTACGAGCAGTACTTC
CDR3: CASSSTGELTYEQYF

D: TRBD1
size: -
V: TRBV27
J: TRBJ1-2
DNA: TGTGCCAGCAGTTTAGCAGGGGGCACAGGCTACACCTTC
CDR3: CASSLAGGTGYTF

D: -
size: -
V: TRBV5-6
J: TRBJ2-1
DNA: TGTGCCAGCAGCTTGGTGGGGAGGGAGCAGTTCTTC
CDR3: CASSLVGREQFF

D: TRBD2
size: -
V: TRBV19
J: TRBJ2-2
DNA: TGTGCCAGCCGCGGGAGGCGTGGCGGGGAGCTGTTTTTT
CDR3: CASRGRRGGELFF

D: -
size: few
V: TRBV12-3/TRBV12-4
J: TRBJ1-5
DNA: TGTGCCAGCAGTTTGGACGGGATCAGTCCCCAGCATTTT
CDR3: CASSLDGISPQHF

D: TRBD1
size: -
V: TRBV10-3
J: TRBJ2-6
DNA: TGTGCCATCAGTGAGATTGGGACAGGGTTCCTCTCTGGGGCCAACGTCCTGACTTTC
CDR3: CAISEIGTGFLSGANVLTF

D: TRBD1
size: -
V: TRBV5-1
J: TRBJ2-1
DNA: TGCGCCTCACAACCGGGGACAGTCCACAATGAGCAGTTCTTC
CDR3: CASQPGTVHNEQFF

D: -
size: once
V: TRBV19
J: TRBJ1-1
DNA: TGTGCCAGTAGTATGGGGATCTCCAGGGCTGAAGCTTTCTTT
CDR3: CASSMGISRAEAFF

D: -
size: -
V: TRBV27
J: TRBJ1-2
DNA: TGTGCCAGCAGCCCCTCGGCAGGCTACTATGGCTACACCTTC
CDR3: CASSPSAGYYGYTF

D: -
size: once
V: TRBV20-1
J: TRBJ2-7
DNA: TGCAGTGCTAGTCCCCCACCCGGGTACGAGCAGTACTTC
CDR3: CSASPPPGYEQYF

D: -
size: -
V: TRBV11-2
J: TRBJ1-1
DNA: TGTGCCAGCAGCCTACAGGTCCCCGGCACTGAAGCTTTCTTT
CDR3: CASSLQVPGTEAFF

D: TRBD2
size: -
V: TRBV7-9
J: TRBJ2-2
DNA: TGTGCCAGCAGCTTATGGGGGAGCAGACTAGCGGGAAGGACCGGGGAGCTGTTTTTT
CDR3: CASSLWGSRLAGRTGELFF